The rows below give T cell receptor beta chains drawn from one sample of a study of blood T cells in healthy people across ages. MiXCR was run by TCRdb on the 5' RACE reads, yielding one entry per CDR3 protein. The table lists about 800,000 distinct CDR3 sequences, around a quarter of them singletons. This same sample was also taken into another study, of T cells of mothers and their children.

The material sequenced was blood. The receptors originated from a boy aged 5-17 years in good health. Each CDR3 is given with its conserved first and last residue.

V gene: TRBV24-1
J gene: TRBJ1-2
CDR3 protein: CATSDPDRGNYGYTF

V gene: TRBV29-1
J gene: TRBJ2-3
CDR3 protein: CSTTSGVDTQYF

V gene: TRBV4-3
J gene: TRBJ2-5
CDR3 protein: CASSQDLFSRQETQYF

V gene: TRBV19
J gene: TRBJ2-5
CDR3 protein: CASSIGLAGVVETQYF

V gene: TRBV7-2
J gene: TRBJ2-4
CDR3 protein: CASSQLGLADIQYF

V gene: TRBV2
J gene: TRBJ2-1
CDR3 protein: CASTRLRQYNEQFF

V gene: TRBV6-6
J gene: -
CDR3 protein: CASSKAGGGADTQHF

V gene: TRBV12-3/TRBV12-4
J gene: TRBJ1-4
CDR3 protein: CASSAPTGGANEKLFF

V gene: TRBV20-1
J gene: -
CDR3 protein: CSAKGVSDYEQYF

V gene: TRBV10-3
J gene: TRBJ2-3
CDR3 protein: CAIREGGTGGADTQYF

V gene: TRBV12-3/TRBV12-4
J gene: TRBJ2-5
CDR3 protein: CATTGQPERETQYF

V gene: TRBV24-1
J gene: TRBJ1-5
CDR3 protein: CATSDTGAVGQPQHF

V gene: TRBV12-3/TRBV12-4
J gene: TRBJ2-3
CDR3 protein: CASSSVFGVDTQYF

V gene: TRBV7-7
J gene: TRBJ2-1
CDR3 protein: CASSLRLENEQFF

V gene: TRBV27
J gene: TRBJ2-7
CDR3 protein: CASSPYSTYSYEQYF

V gene: TRBV6-5
J gene: TRBJ1-2
CDR3 protein: CASSYLGGYYGYTF

V gene: TRBV9
J gene: TRBJ2-1
CDR3 protein: CASSPPHGISSYNEQFF

V gene: TRBV14
J gene: TRBJ2-3
CDR3 protein: CASSPSGQDSTDTQYF

V gene: TRBV28
J gene: TRBJ2-5
CDR3 protein: CASSLSTLQETQYF

V gene: TRBV28
J gene: TRBJ1-1
CDR3 protein: CASSLKKNTEAFF